This entry features one T cell receptor beta chain sequence. The antigen remains unidentified. The data derive from a study of T cell repertoires in cytomegalovirus infection. TCRdb processed the reads anew with MiXCR; each CDR3 protein has one entry. The sample lists about 920,000 distinct CDR3 sequences, around a third occurring once. From germline, CDR1 is DFQATT and CDR2 SNEGSKA (reference sequence). This CDR3 comprises 9 residues. With 5 bases clipped from V and 14 bases from J, the junction kept 3 bases outside the gene matches. Sequencing used cultured CD8+ T cells from PBMCs, obtained from culture after CMV antigen stimulation. This chain uses TRBV20-1 with TRBJ2-4; 7 bases agree with TRBD1. The source of this sequence is a human donor in good health (CMV status not recorded). Some clones in this sample may be carry-over from other donors' samples. For the CDR3, the DNA is TGCAGTGCTTCCGGGACAGAGTACTTC. Translated: CSASGTEYF.